This T cell receptor beta chain was sequenced in a study of T cell changes during pregnancy in multiple sclerosis (dated by TCRdb to the late 2010s). For context, the study as a whole: The study examined how the T cell repertoire changed over the course of pregnancy in women with multiple sclerosis.

Comment on this clone: It has no known antigen specificity. No base qualities exist here, and no much larger clone lies one base off it.

From the germline V gene, CDR1 is LGHNA and CDR2 is YSLEER. V and J are truncated by 1 base and 9 bases respectively, leaving an intervening sequence of 13 bases. Its CDR3 holds 14 amino acids, cysteine through phenylalanine. CDR3 DNA only is kept here, 42 bases in frame from base 1. The receptor library was made with the immunoSEQ multiplex PCR assay. TCRdb provides this immuneACCESS table in a form limited to in-frame rearrangements. Some clones are lacking; in checked studies, under half of them reflect an unresolved V gene, and why the rest are absent is not known. The sample table holds 30,000 to 35,000 clones, of which just over 90% were seen once. The top ten clones comprise about an eighth of the sample.

The rearrangement combines TRBV4-3 with TRBJ1-5; the D gene is not confidently resolved. The source material was CD8+ T cells from peripheral blood mononuclear cells, sampled in the first trimester of pregnancy. The clonotype originates from a female donor with multiple sclerosis, enrolled in a pregnancy study. In nucleotides, the sequence is TGCGCCAGCAGCCAAGGAGTTAACCTAGCGCCCCAGCATTTT. It encodes CASSQGVNLAPQHF.